This TCR beta chain was found in a study of vaccination and CD4 T cells after COVID-19. Study at large: SARS-CoV-2 had been detected by nasal swab PCR in convalescent patients; nine were mild, one severe.

In regard to this clonotype: As yet, its antigen is unknown.

This CDR3 contains 13 residues. Germline values: CDR1 SNHLY, CDR2 FYNNEI. Trimming pared 6 bases from V and 4 bases from J, leaving 12 bases between. Using its own MiXCR run on the PCR reads, TCRdb lists one record per CDR3 protein. The sample holds about 29,000 distinct CDR3 sequences, around 49% seen once. Indicated time point: late sampling 161 to 241 days after vaccination in a few convalescent patients. Points from the study as a whole: Spike mono-reactivity was evident in 304 of the 307 vaccine-specific clones derived from convalescent patients. Convalescent patients had a median roughly 86% of post-vaccine SARS-CoV-2-reactive clones that were detected only after vaccination, not before it.

Sequences were derived from CD4+ T cells from blood, sampled about 7 months after SARS-CoV-2 vaccination. This receptor was taken from a human donor who had recovered from COVID-19. The chain combines TRBV2 with TRBJ1-2; D is unresolved. The CDR3 is CASRDLDIYGYTF. The CDR3 region has the DNA TGTGCCAGCAGGGACTTAGACATCTATGGCTACACCTTC.